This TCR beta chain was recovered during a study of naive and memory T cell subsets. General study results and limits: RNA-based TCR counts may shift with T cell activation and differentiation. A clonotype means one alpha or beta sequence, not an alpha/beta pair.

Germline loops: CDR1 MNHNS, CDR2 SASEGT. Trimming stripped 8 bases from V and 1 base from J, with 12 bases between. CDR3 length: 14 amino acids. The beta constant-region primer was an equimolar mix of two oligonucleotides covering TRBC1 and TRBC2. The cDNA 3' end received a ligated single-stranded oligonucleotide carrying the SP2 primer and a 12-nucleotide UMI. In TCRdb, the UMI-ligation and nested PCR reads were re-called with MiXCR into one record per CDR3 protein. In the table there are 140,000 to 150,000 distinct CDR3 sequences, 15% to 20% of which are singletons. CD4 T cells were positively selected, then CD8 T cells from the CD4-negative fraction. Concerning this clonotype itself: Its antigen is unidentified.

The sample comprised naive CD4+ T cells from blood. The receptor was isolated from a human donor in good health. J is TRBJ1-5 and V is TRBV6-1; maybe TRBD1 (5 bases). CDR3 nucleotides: TGTGCCAGCGTTGGGGCGGTAAGCAATCAGCCCCAGCATTTT. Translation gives CASVGAVSNQPQHF.